This T cell receptor (beta chain) was captured in a study of control samples from healthy donors and cancer patients (dated by TCRdb to the early 2020s). Preparation of the library involved the immunoSEQ multiplex PCR assay. Imported from immuneACCESS, the table was reduced by TCRdb to in-frame sequences with V and J called. These copies leave out some clones; in studies compared against another copy, an unresolved V gene accounts for under half, and the cause of the remainder is not known. The sample data list around 93,000 clones, and around 88% of these were observed just once. Over 12% of the sample lies in the top ten. Its CDR3 holds 14 amino acids, cysteine through phenylalanine. Of all the DNA, just the CDR3 is kept, 42 bases in frame from base 1. Cut back by 1 base and 4 bases, the V and J ends lie 10 bases apart. The germline V gene supplies CDR1 SGHVS and CDR2 FNYEAQ. Notes on this clone: Its recognized antigen is unknown. No quality values exist for individual bases; no much larger clone is one base distant.

The chain was built from TRBV7-6 and TRBJ1-1, with the D segment identity uncertain. The TCR originated in a man aged 30 to 45 in good health. Source material: blood. The CDR3 region reads CASSLDPVSTEAFF. The nucleotide sequence reads TGTGCCAGCAGCTTAGATCCAGTGAGCACTGAAGCTTTCTTT.